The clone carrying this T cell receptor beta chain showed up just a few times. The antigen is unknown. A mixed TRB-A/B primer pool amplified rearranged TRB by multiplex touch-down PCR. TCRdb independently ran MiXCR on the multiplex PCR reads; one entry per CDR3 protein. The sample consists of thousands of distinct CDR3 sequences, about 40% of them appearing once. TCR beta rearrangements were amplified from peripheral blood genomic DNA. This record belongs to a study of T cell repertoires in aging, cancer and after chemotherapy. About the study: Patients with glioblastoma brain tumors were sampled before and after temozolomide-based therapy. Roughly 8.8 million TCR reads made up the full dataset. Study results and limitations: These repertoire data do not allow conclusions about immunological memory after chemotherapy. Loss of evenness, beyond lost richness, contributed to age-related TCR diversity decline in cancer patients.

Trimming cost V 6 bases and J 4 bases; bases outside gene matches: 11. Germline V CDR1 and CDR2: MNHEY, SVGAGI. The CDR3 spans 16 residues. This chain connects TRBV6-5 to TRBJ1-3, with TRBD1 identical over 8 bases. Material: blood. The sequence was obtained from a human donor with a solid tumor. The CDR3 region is CASSPARGLPGNTIYF. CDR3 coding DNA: TGTGCCAGCAGCCCGGCCAGGGGGCTCCCAGGAAACACCATATATTTT.